What follows describes a single T cell receptor (beta chain). From germline, CDR1 is SEHNR and CDR2 FQNEAQ (reference sequence). J lost 0 bases, V lost 5 bases, and 5 bases had no gene match. The CDR3 runs 16 residues. This sample is drawn from a study of blood T cell repertoires in COVID-19. About the research overall: Spain, Italy and the United States supplied samples that represented acute and convalescent COVID-19.

In Seattle, patients joined the study during active infection and were tracked longitudinally. This table comes from immunoSEQ multiplex PCR, and its TCRdb copy is limited to in-frame clones, with some not included. The sample records around 210,000 clones, over 75% being singletons. The sequence was obtained from a man between 50 and 59 years old with COVID-19, enrolled during active disease. The sample consisted of peripheral blood. This chain connects TRBV7-9 to TRBJ2-5, with 11 nucleotides matching TRBD1. In DNA form, the CDR3 reads TGTGCCAGCAGCGCTCGGGACAGGGGGTACCAAGAGACCCAGTACTTC. Translated, it gives CASSARDRGYQETQYF.